Listed here are 17 T cell receptor beta chains from one sample, sequenced in a study of cytomegalovirus exposure and HLA in healthy donors. The PCR used 60 Vbeta and 13 Jbeta primers. Measured with immunoSEQ multiplex PCR; TCRdb has only the in-frame clones, and not every one. The table shows approximately 170,000 clones, with more than 60% occurring only once. The material sequenced was PBMCs. The receptors stem from a male donor in good health and CMV-seronegative.

This clone came up once. The chain combines TRBV14 with TRBJ2-3; 7 bases are a match to TRBD1. This CDR3 spans 15 amino acids. J was trimmed by 0 bases and V by 1 base; bases with no gene match: 1. Germline V gene data show CDR1 as SGHDN and CDR2 as FVKESK. The CDR3 coding sequence is TGTGCCAGCAGCCAAGGGGACAGTAGCACAGATACGCAGTATTTT. Protein product: CASSQGDSSTDTQYF.

Only a few counts were recorded for this clone. The chain is built from TRBV6-1 and TRBJ2-5; no clear D. CDR1 is MNHNS, CDR2 SASEGT, per germline. V lost 8 bases to trimming and J lost 5 bases, with 12 bases between them. The CDR3 runs 12 residues. The CDR3 DNA reads as TGTGCCAGCTCCCCCCGGTGGGAGACCCAGTACTTC. Protein sequence: CASSPRWETQYF.

The chain combines TRBV15 with TRBJ2-7; possible D gene TRBD2, 7 bases. Germline V gives CDR1 LNHNV, CDR2 YYDKDF (reference sequence). V was trimmed by 0 bases and J by 6 bases, leaving 12 bases between them. The CDR3 runs to 14 residues. For the CDR3, the DNA is TGTGCCACCAGCAGAGAAGGGGGGGGTTTCGAGCAGTACTTC. Amino acids: CATSREGGGFEQYF.

This clone was counted once. This rearrangement joins TRBV10-1 to TRBJ2-2; D perhaps matches TRBD2 (5 bases). CDR1 and CDR2 from the germline V gene are WNHNN and SYGVQD (reference sequence). V was trimmed by 3 bases and J by 1 base, leaving 18 bases between them. The CDR3 runs 18 residues. The CDR3 DNA follows: TGCGCCAGCAGTGACCCGTTCACTAGGAGAGGGAACACCGGGGAGCTGTTTTTT. Protein product: CASSDPFTRRGNTGELFF.

A remark on this clone: Compared with germline, one end of the junction differs, possibly owing to a read error. V and J are TRBV2 and TRBJ2-1; 11 bases line up with TRBD2. The CDR3 runs 18 residues. Germline V gene lookup returns CDR1 SNHLY and CDR2 FYNNEI. The CDR3 bases are TGTGCCAGCACTCCGGGACTAGCGGCTAACCCTAGCTACGATGAGCAGTTCTTC. It translates to CASTPGLAANPSYDEQFF.

The chain's CDR3 is CASSWDGSSNQPQHF. CDR3 coding DNA: TGTGCCAGCAGTTGGGACGGGAGTAGCAATCAGCCCCAGCATTTT. This rearrangement joins TRBV27 to TRBJ1-5; possible D gene TRBD1, 5 bases. With 4 bases removed from V and 0 bases from J, the gap between germline ends came to 10 bases. The CDR3 has 15 residues. The germline V gene encodes CDR1 MNHEY and CDR2 SMNVEV (reference sequence).

The chain combines TRBV10-3 with TRBJ1-5; TRBD1 matches 7 bases. The germline V gene has CDR1 ENHRY and CDR2 SYGVKD. This CDR3 is 16 amino acids long. V lost 3 bases to trimming and J lost 4 bases; unmatched junction nucleotides: 9. In DNA, the CDR3 is TGTGCCATCAGTGACTCAAAAACACAGGGGAATCAGCCCCAGCATTTT. Encoded protein: CAISDSKTQGNQPQHF.

This rearrangement joins TRBV30 to TRBJ2-2, with 9 bases matching TRBD2. The CDR3 covers 16 residues. Losses at the gene ends were 2 bases for V and 5 bases for J; bases not matched to a gene: 9. Germline lookup yields CDR1 GTSNPN and CDR2 SVGIG (reference sequence). This CDR3 is CAWSKAGGVGTGELFF. In DNA, the CDR3 is TGTGCCTGGAGTAAAGCGGGAGGCGTGGGAACCGGGGAGCTGTTTTTT.

This clone was observed once. The chain uses TRBV11-1 and TRBJ1-1; 9 positions agree with TRBD1. The junction had 8 bases not matched to a gene; V was cut back by 4 bases and J by 5 bases. The CDR3 spans 15 residues. Germline V gives CDR1 SGHAT, CDR2 FQDESV (reference sequence). In DNA, the CDR3 is TGTGCCAGCAGCTGGGACAGGGCAAAAGGGACTGAAGCTTTCTTT. It specifies CASSWDRAKGTEAFF.

The chain has TRBV5-4 and TRBJ2-2; the match to TRBD2 covers 11 bases. The CDR3 contains 16 residues. The V gene end was trimmed by 4 bases and the J gene end by 7 bases; junction bases not matched to a gene: 9. In germline, CDR1 is SGHNT, CDR2 YYREEE (reference sequence). CDR3: CASSPRFTSGGGELFF. Written as DNA, the CDR3 is TGTGCCAGCAGCCCTCGATTTACTAGCGGGGGCGGGGAGCTGTTTTTT. Together with reference TRBV5-4 and TRBJ2-2, the CDR3 gives the full variable domain: ETGVTQSPTHLIKTRGQQVTLRCSSQSGHNTVSWYQQALGQGPQFIFQYYREEENGRGNFPPRFSGLQFPNYSSELNVNALELDDSALYLCASSPRFTSGGGELFFGEGSRLTVL.

The rearrangement links TRBV6-5 to TRBJ2-7; 8 bases map to TRBD1. The length of the CDR3 is 15 residues. CDR1 and CDR2 (germline): MNHEY, SVGAGI. Trimming at V came to 6 bases and at J to 4 bases, leaving 11 bases not matched to a gene. The CDR3 bases are TGTGCCAGCAGCCCCGGGACAGGCCCCTCGTACGAGCAGTACTTC. This encodes CASSPGTGPSYEQYF.

V gene TRBV27 combines with J gene TRBJ2-7, with D possibly TRBD2 on 5 matching bases. CDR3 length: 14 residues. Per the germline V gene, CDR1 is MNHEY and CDR2 is SMNVEV (reference sequence). Trimming shortened V by 3 bases and J by 2 bases, and 11 bases separated the two germline ends. CDR3 amino acids: CASSFGVGPYEQYF. The CDR3 nucleotides read TGTGCCAGCAGTTTCGGGGTAGGGCCCTACGAGCAGTACTTC.

The rearrangement joins TRBV4-3 to TRBJ2-7; TRBD2 matches 11 bases. This CDR3 has 18 amino acids. Germline values: CDR1 LGHNA, CDR2 YSLEER. Trimming cost V 0 bases and J 0 bases; bases outside gene matches: 7. The CDR3 loop is CASSQDLLAGDISYEQYF. The DNA of the CDR3 is TGCGCCAGCAGCCAAGATCTACTAGCGGGGGATATCTCCTACGAGCAGTACTTC.

The chain recombines TRBV5-1 with TRBJ2-3, with D uncertain. CDR3 size: 16 residues. V shed 4 bases and J shed 1 base, with 16 bases lying between them. The germline V gene encodes CDR1 SGHRS and CDR2 YFSETQ. The CDR3: CASSDLPSPRTDTQYF. The CDR3, as DNA: TGCGCCAGCAGCGACTTGCCCAGTCCCCGCACAGATACGCAGTATTTT.

This clone was recorded only once. This CDR3 is CASSPGTGSWNTIYF. CDR3 sequence (DNA): TGTGCCAGCTCCCCCGGGACAGGGTCATGGAACACCATATATTTT. The chain employs TRBV18 and TRBJ1-3; 9 bases map to TRBD1. J was trimmed by 7 bases and V by 6 bases; bases with no gene match: 10. Germline loops: CDR1 KGHSH, CDR2 LQKENI. The CDR3 loop spans 15 amino acids.

The J gene is TRBJ2-1, the V gene TRBV5-1; TRBD1 matches 10 bases. Germline CDR1 reads SGHRS; CDR2 reads YFSETQ. This CDR3 has 17 amino acids. J was trimmed by 1 base and V by 0 bases; bases with no gene match: 4. The DNA for the CDR3 is TGCGCCAGCAGCTTGGGGACAGGGGGGAGGTCCTACAATGAGCAGTTCTTC. This codes for CASSLGTGGRSYNEQFF. Drawing the rest from reference TRBV5-1 and TRBJ2-1, the complete variable domain is KAGVTQTPRYLIKTRGQQVTLSCSPISGHRSVSWYQQTPGQGLQFLFEYFSETQRNKGNFPGRFSGRQFSNSRSEMNVSTLELGDSALYLCASSLGTGGRSYNEQFFGPGTRLTVL.

This clone has only a few counts. This chain joins TRBV5-8 and TRBJ2-1; 7 nucleotides align to TRBD2. Germline CDR1 and CDR2: SGHTS and YDEGEE. V lost 10 bases, J lost 4 bases, and 5 bases stayed unmatched. The CDR3 is made up of 12 amino acids. CDR3 coding DNA: TGTGCCGCGGGGGACGGTTACAATGAGCAGTTCTTC. Its protein product is CAAGDGYNEQFF.